The 29 T cell receptor beta chains given below trace back to one sample, sequenced in a study of T cells in tumors after PD-1 blockade. The table came from immunoSEQ multiplex PCR; TCRdb's copy has only in-frame clones and leaves some out. This sample has approximately 60,000 clones, with around two thirds found just once. The sample consisted of PBMCs, taken after anti-PD-1 treatment. Every receptor here comes from a human donor with basal cell carcinoma.

J is TRBJ2-3 and V is TRBV18; the D gene is possibly TRBD2 (7 bases). Trimming shortened V by 3 bases and J by 4 bases, and 17 bases separated the two germline ends. The germline CDR1 and CDR2 sequences are KGHSH and LQKENI. The CDR3 loop spans 16 amino acids. DNA of the CDR3: TGTGCCAGCTCACCTAAAGGGGGGGTCGGATCAGATACGCAGTATTTT. This encodes CASSPKGGVGSDTQYF.

This chain links TRBV18 with TRBJ1-5, with TRBD1 as a possible D gene (5 bases). Trimming left V 3 bases short and J 4 bases short, with 16 bases between. This CDR3 has 16 residues. Germline CDR1 and CDR2: KGHSH and LQKENI. In DNA form, the CDR3 reads TGTGCCAGCTCACCGACGAAAGACAGCCCAAATCAGCCCCAGCATTTT. Translated: CASSPTKDSPNQPQHF. The entire variable domain, with the rest obtained from reference TRBV18 and TRBJ1-5, is as follows: NAGVMQNPRHLVRRRGQEARLRCSPMKGHSHVYWYRQLPEEGLKFMVYLQKENIIDESGMPKERFSAEFPKEGPSILRIQQVVRGDSAAYFCASSPTKDSPNQPQHFGDGTRLSIL.

This chain connects TRBV6-1 to TRBJ1-1; tentatively, D is TRBD1 (5 bases). Trimming removed 2 bases from V and 5 bases from J, with 15 bases in between. Germline loops: CDR1 MNHNS, CDR2 SASEGT. CDR3 length: 15 amino acids. The CDR3 sequence is CASSEQGVSGTEAFF. The CDR3 coding sequence is TGTGCCAGCAGTGAACAGGGAGTAAGTGGGACTGAAGCTTTCTTT.

This clone showed up just a few times. This chain uses TRBV12-5 with TRBJ1-2, with unresolved D. The V gene's germline CDR1 is LGHNT and CDR2 FRNRAP. The CDR3 spans 12 residues. The V and J ends lost 6 bases and 4 bases respectively, with 9 bases between them. Written as DNA, the CDR3 is TGTGCTAGTGGCCGGGATGCCTATGGCTACACCTTC. Its translation is CASGRDAYGYTF.

This rearrangement joins TRBV7-2 to TRBJ2-5, with TRBD1 as a possible D gene (6 bases). Trimming cost V 8 bases and J 5 bases, with 15 bases left between them. CDR1 and CDR2 from the germline V gene are SGHTA and FQGNSA. The CDR3 consists of 13 residues. The CDR3: CASGRDRQETQYF. The CDR3 DNA sequence: TGTGCCAGCGGGAGAGACAGGCAGGAGACCCAGTACTTC.

The chain recombines TRBV19 with TRBJ1-4; D is undetermined. This CDR3 comprises 14 residues. Trimming stripped 5 bases from V and 4 bases from J, with 11 bases between. CDR1 is LNHDA and CDR2 is SQIVND in the germline V gene (reference sequence). DNA of the CDR3: TGTGCCAGTAGTTCCGGGAGCCTTAATGAAAAACTGTTTTTT. Translated: CASSSGSLNEKLFF. The full variable domain, completed using reference TRBV19 and TRBJ1-4, is DGGITQSPKYLFRKEGQNVTLSCEQNLNHDAMYWYRQDPGQGLRLIYYSQIVNDFQKGDIAEGYSVSREKKESFPLTVTSAQKNPTAFYLCASSSGSLNEKLFFGSGTQLSVL.

V is TRBV20-1 and J is TRBJ1-5; tentative D call: TRBD1 (5 bases). Trimming removed 3 bases from V and 4 bases from J, with 16 bases in between. CDR3 length equals 15 residues. The germline CDR1 and CDR2 sequences are DFQATT and SNEGSKA (reference sequence). The CDR3 region is CSASLLGEENQPQHF. The CDR3 DNA follows: TGCAGTGCTAGTTTATTGGGGGAGGAAAATCAGCCCCAGCATTTT.

This clone is a singleton in its sample. The DNA for the CDR3 is TGTGCCAGCAGCTCTCGATGGAATGAGGGAGGTCAGCCCCAGCATTTT. Protein sequence: CASSSRWNEGGQPQHF. The V gene is TRBV21-1, the J gene TRBJ1-5. TRBV21-1 is a known pseudogene. The CDR3 runs to 16 residues.

As concerns this clone: Additional DNA sequences in this sample encode the identical CDR3. The rearrangement uses TRBV24-1 and TRBJ2-3, with TRBD1 matching over 10 bases. The germline CDR1 and CDR2 sequences are KGHDR and SFDVKD. This CDR3 region has 16 residues. V dropped 4 bases and J dropped 0; count of bases not matched to a gene: 3. CDR3 sequence reads: CATSDRGQGSTDTQYF. The CDR3 DNA follows: TGTGCCACCAGTGACCGGGGACAGGGGAGCACAGATACGCAGTATTTT.

V gene TRBV7-9 combines with J gene TRBJ2-3; 8 nucleotides match TRBD2. CDR3 length equals 17 residues. Trimming took 5 bases from V and 0 from J; bases not matched to a gene: 10. The germline CDR1 and CDR2 sequences are SEHNR and FQNEAQ (reference sequence). The CDR3: CASSPFGGDGSTDTQYF. The CDR3 DNA sequence: TGTGCCAGCAGCCCTTTCGGGGGGGATGGTAGCACAGATACGCAGTATTTT.

The chain combines TRBV28 with TRBJ1-6; possible D gene TRBD1, 5 bases. Germline V gene data show CDR1 as MDHEN and CDR2 as SYDVKM. The CDR3 spans 15 residues. Between the trimmed V and J ends, which lost 3 bases and 6 bases, there was a span of 12 bases. CDR3 loop: CASSLRLGGNSPLHF. The CDR3, as DNA: TGTGCCAGCAGTTTGAGGTTGGGGGGTAATTCACCCCTCCACTTT.

This chain connects TRBV6-1 to TRBJ2-7; D gene ambiguous. Trimming shortened V by 1 base and J by 6 bases, and 10 bases separated the two germline ends. Germline-derived CDR1 and CDR2 are MNHNS and SASEGT. The CDR3 spans 13 residues. DNA of the CDR3: TGTGCCAGCAGTGAAGTCCCAGCCGCCGAGCAGTACTTC. As protein: CASSEVPAAEQYF.

This chain links TRBV27 with TRBJ2-3, with no clear D. This CDR3 has 15 residues. Germline values: CDR1 MNHEY, CDR2 SMNVEV (reference sequence). Trimming removed 6 bases from V and 5 bases from J, with 18 bases in between. The CDR3 region is CASSRQAQLIDTQYF. In nucleotides, the CDR3 is TGTGCCAGCAGCCGCCAGGCGCAGCTTATAGATACGCAGTATTTT.

The chain combines TRBV6-5 with TRBJ1-2; possibly TRBD1 for D (5 bases). Trimming took 7 bases from V and 8 from J, leaving 23 bases between them. The germline gives CDR1 MNHEY, CDR2 SVGAGI. This CDR3 comprises 15 residues. The CDR3 coding sequence is TGTGCCAGCATATTACCCACAGGTTTGGTGCGAGGCTACACCTTC. Translation gives CASILPTGLVRGYTF.

This clone appeared a few times. The chain is built from TRBV10-2 and TRBJ2-3; D is undetermined. The CDR3 has 12 residues. The V and J ends lost 8 bases and 3 bases respectively, with 9 bases between them. CDR1 is WSHSY, CDR2 SAAADI, per germline. The CDR3 spells CASSFGTDTQYF. DNA of the CDR3: TGCGCCAGCTCTTTTGGTACAGATACGCAGTATTTT.

V is TRBV6-1 and J is TRBJ2-5, with 10 nucleotides matching TRBD1. J was trimmed by 5 bases and V by 1 base; bases with no gene match: 7. Per the germline V gene, CDR1 is MNHNS and CDR2 is SASEGT. This CDR3 has 16 amino acids. As DNA, the CDR3 is TGTGCCAGCAGTGAAGGGGGACAGGGGAGGAGGGAGACCCAGTACTTC. Amino acids: CASSEGGQGRRETQYF.

The DNA of the CDR3 is TGCGCCAGCAGCTTGCAACGGGGCCGGGAGACCCAGTACTTC. Translated, it gives CASSLQRGRETQYF. This chain connects TRBV5-1 to TRBJ2-5; either TRBD1 or TRBD2 may fit D (5 bases each). V gave up 1 base and J gave up 5 bases, with 12 bases separating them. The germline V gene encodes CDR1 SGHRS and CDR2 YFSETQ. CDR3 length: 14 residues.

This chain connects TRBV5-4 to TRBJ2-7; D is possibly TRBD2 (6 bases). Per the germline V gene, CDR1 is SGHNT and CDR2 is YYREEE (reference sequence). This CDR3 spans 14 amino acids. V was clipped by 2 bases and J by 0 bases, with 9 bases between them. CDR3 in amino acids: CASSLTGSSYEQYF. The CDR3, as DNA: TGTGCCAGCAGCTTAACCGGGAGCTCCTACGAGCAGTACTTC.

V is TRBV12-5 and J is TRBJ2-5; 7 bases match TRBD1. The CDR3 has 12 amino acids. V was pared by 6 bases and J by 7 bases, with 5 bases of the junction left unmatched. The germline V gene has CDR1 LGHNT and CDR2 FRNRAP. DNA of the CDR3: TGTGCTAGTGGGTCCGGGACAGTGACCCAGTACTTC. This encodes CASGSGTVTQYF.

V usage is TRBV19 and J usage is TRBJ2-2; 8 nucleotides line up with TRBD1. V dropped 7 bases and J dropped 0; count of bases not matched to a gene: 4. Per the germline V gene, CDR1 is LNHDA and CDR2 is SQIVND (reference sequence). The CDR3 runs to 15 residues. The CDR3 loop is CASNDRGPNTGELFF. As DNA, the CDR3 is TGTGCCAGTAATGACAGGGGACCGAACACCGGGGAGCTGTTTTTT. The full variable domain, completed using reference TRBV19 and TRBJ2-2, is DGGITQSPKYLFRKEGQNVTLSCEQNLNHDAMYWYRQDPGQGLRLIYYSQIVNDFQKGDIAEGYSVSREKKESFPLTVTSAQKNPTAFYLCASNDRGPNTGELFFGEGSRLTVL.

This clone was observed a handful of times. The CDR3 sequence is CASSLNNNYGYTF. CDR3 DNA: TGTGCCAGCAGCTTGAATAACAACTATGGCTACACCTTC. The chain couples TRBV5-4 to TRBJ1-2; D remains unclear. Germline CDR1 is SGHNT and CDR2 is YYREEE (reference sequence). Trimming shortened V by 1 base and J by 2 bases, and 6 bases separated the two germline ends. This CDR3 comprises 13 residues.

This rearrangement joins TRBV9 to TRBJ2-3; D unclear. In germline, CDR1 is SGDLS, CDR2 YYNGEE. The germline V and J ends were trimmed by 2 bases and 3 bases, with 10 bases remaining between them. The CDR3 runs to 14 residues. In nucleotides, the CDR3 is TGTGCCAGCAGCGTGCTAGATTTGACAGATACGCAGTATTTT. Translating it yields CASSVLDLTDTQYF.

V gene TRBV6-5 combines with J gene TRBJ1-1, with D possibly TRBD1 on 6 matching bases. There are 13 residues in the CDR3. Trimming removed 7 bases at V and 4 bases at J, with 13 bases between. Looked up from germline, CDR1 is MNHEY and CDR2 is SVGAGI. CDR3 residues: CASTRGFGTEAFF. For the CDR3, the DNA is TGTGCCAGCACTAGGGGGTTTGGCACTGAAGCTTTCTTT.

The chain uses TRBV6-5 and TRBJ2-6; D unclear. CDR1 and CDR2 from the germline V gene are MNHEY and SVGAGI. The ends were cut back, 8 bases at V and 0 bases at J, with 8 bases in the middle. The CDR3 is 14 amino acids. CDR3 protein: CASSQTSGANVLTF. The CDR3 nucleotides are TGTGCCAGCTCCCAAACCTCTGGGGCCAACGTCCTGACTTTC.

This clone has only one observation. The chain links TRBV6-5 to TRBJ1-1; unclear D gene. Germline V gene sequence: CDR1 MNHEY, CDR2 SVGAGI. CDR3 length: 13 residues. The germline V and J ends were trimmed by 6 bases and 1 base, with 9 bases remaining between them. In DNA form, the CDR3 reads TGTGCCAGCAGCCCCACAGAGAACACTGAAGCTTTCTTT. Protein: CASSPTENTEAFF.

This clone appeared a single time. The genes are TRBV20-1 and TRBJ2-3; 9 bases are a match to TRBD1. From germline, CDR1 is DFQATT and CDR2 SNEGSKA (reference sequence). V was clipped by 3 bases and J by 2 bases; unmatched bases: 6. CDR3 length equals 15 residues. The DNA of the CDR3 is TGCAGTGCTAGTGTTTGGGACAGGGACACAGATACGCAGTATTTT. This translates into CSASVWDRDTDTQYF.

The chain links TRBV3-1 (or the pseudogene TRBV3-2) to TRBJ2-7, with no clear D. Germline V CDR1 and CDR2: LGHDT, YNNKEL (reference sequence). V lost 6 bases and J 3 bases, leaving 12 bases between the germline ends. The CDR3 loop spans 13 amino acids. CDR3 loop: CASSRQGSYEQYF. CDR3 bases: TGTGCCAGCAGTCGACAAGGTAGCTACGAGCAGTACTTC.

This chain connects TRBV4-2 to TRBJ2-5, with D uncertain. CDR1 LGHNA and CDR2 YNFKEQ come from the germline V gene. The CDR3 loop spans 13 amino acids. Trimming took off 1 base at V and 7 bases at J, with 10 bases between the two ends. The CDR3 coding sequence is TGTGCCAGCAGCCAAGGTGTCGCAGGGACCCAGTACTTC. Protein: CASSQGVAGTQYF.

The chain couples TRBV30 to TRBJ2-1, with D possibly matching TRBD1 (5 bases). The CDR3 consists of 15 residues. Trimming shortened V by 1 base and J by 4 bases, and 14 bases separated the two germline ends. Germline V gives CDR1 GTSNPN, CDR2 SVGIG (reference sequence). The CDR3 region has the DNA TGTGCCTGGAGTGGTTCCGCAGGGCGTTACAATGAGCAGTTCTTC. Its translation is CAWSGSAGRYNEQFF.